The entry that follows covers one TCR beta chain sequence. Seattle researchers signed up patients amid active infection and tracked them longitudinally. The data derive from a study of blood T cell repertoires in COVID-19. Study in general: Both acute and convalescent COVID-19 samples were obtained from the United States, Italy and Spain.

TCRdb keeps only in-frame clones here, not all; method: immunoSEQ multiplex PCR. The data contain just under 350,000 clones, 85% to 90% of them singletons. The CDR3 loop spans 15 amino acids. V was pared by 5 bases and J by 3 bases, with 13 bases between. Germline V gene data show CDR1 as SGHDN and CDR2 as FVKESK. Sequencing was performed on peripheral blood. This TCR derives from a woman in her sixties or seventies with COVID-19, enrolled during active disease. V gene TRBV14 combines with J gene TRBJ2-2; D remains ambiguous. CDR3 nucleotides: TGTGCCAGCAGCGAAAGCCCCTTTTACACCGGGGAGCTGTTTTTT. As protein: CASSESPFYTGELFF.